This TCR beta chain came from a study of control samples from healthy donors and cancer patients. This CDR3 is built from 13 residues. The ends were cut back, 0 bases at V and 11 bases at J, with 16 bases in the middle. The germline CDR1 and CDR2 sequences are GTSNPN and SVGIG (reference sequence). Using immunoSEQ multiplex PCR, the repertoire was profiled, and TCRdb retains in-frame clones only, with some absent. This table has more than 75,000 clones, 85% to 90% appearing once. The clonotype was recovered from a man aged 45-60 years in good health. The sample comprised blood. The V gene is TRBV30, the J gene TRBJ1-1; D ambiguous. This CDR3 is CAWSVPGLEDAFF. As DNA, the CDR3 is TGTGCCTGGAGTGTACCGGGTCTGGAGGACGCTTTCTTT.